This note documents a single TCR beta chain sequence. This sample is drawn from a study of T cell changes during pregnancy in multiple sclerosis. The germline V gene encodes CDR1 SGDLS and CDR2 YYNGEE. V was trimmed by 3 bases and J by 9 bases, leaving 10 bases between them. CDR3 length: 12 amino acids. Libraries were prepared by immunoSEQ multiplex PCR; TCRdb keeps only in-frame clonotypes and omits some of them. Of 20,000 or so clones listed, around 86% were seen once; the top ten hold approximately 12%. The rearrangement joins TRBV9 to TRBJ2-1; D might be TRBD2 (5 bases). This material consisted of CD8+ T cells from peripheral blood mononuclear cells, taken in the third trimester of pregnancy. This TCR was sampled from a female donor in good health, enrolled as a control in a pregnancy study. CDR3 amino acids: CASSGRGSEQFF. CDR3 DNA sequence: TGTGCCAGCAGCGGGAGAGGGAGTGAGCAGTTCTTC.